This T cell receptor beta chain was sequenced for a study of response to subunit inactivated influenza vaccine. This CDR3 has 16 residues. Germline V gene data show CDR1 as SGHVS and CDR2 as FQNEAQ. V was trimmed by 5 bases and J by 0 bases, leaving 16 bases between them. Using its own MiXCR run on the RT-PCR reads, TCRdb lists one record per CDR3 protein. The sample carries some 640,000 distinct CDR3 sequences, approximately 15% recorded once. Comment on this clonotype: Its antigen remains unknown.

Whole-study results and caveats: Authors suggested few new T cells are recruited by each seasonal influenza vaccination.

The sample consisted of PBMCs from blood, taken less than 15 days before vaccination. This chain connects TRBV7-8 to TRBJ2-5; possibly TRBD1 for D (6 bases). The receptor was derived from a man in his forties or fifties who received an inactivated influenza vaccine. CDR3 DNA sequence: TGTGCCAGCAGCGACTCGGACAGCGCGTACCAAGAGACCCAGTACTTC. Translated: CASSDSDSAYQETQYF. The variable domain in full, with the rest retrieved from reference TRBV7-8 and TRBJ2-5, is GAGVSQSPRYKVAKRGQDVALRCDPISGHVSLFWYQQALGQGPEFLTYFQNEAQLDKSGLPSDRFFAERPEGSVSTLKIQRTQQEDSAVYLCASSDSDSAYQETQYFGPGTRLLVL.